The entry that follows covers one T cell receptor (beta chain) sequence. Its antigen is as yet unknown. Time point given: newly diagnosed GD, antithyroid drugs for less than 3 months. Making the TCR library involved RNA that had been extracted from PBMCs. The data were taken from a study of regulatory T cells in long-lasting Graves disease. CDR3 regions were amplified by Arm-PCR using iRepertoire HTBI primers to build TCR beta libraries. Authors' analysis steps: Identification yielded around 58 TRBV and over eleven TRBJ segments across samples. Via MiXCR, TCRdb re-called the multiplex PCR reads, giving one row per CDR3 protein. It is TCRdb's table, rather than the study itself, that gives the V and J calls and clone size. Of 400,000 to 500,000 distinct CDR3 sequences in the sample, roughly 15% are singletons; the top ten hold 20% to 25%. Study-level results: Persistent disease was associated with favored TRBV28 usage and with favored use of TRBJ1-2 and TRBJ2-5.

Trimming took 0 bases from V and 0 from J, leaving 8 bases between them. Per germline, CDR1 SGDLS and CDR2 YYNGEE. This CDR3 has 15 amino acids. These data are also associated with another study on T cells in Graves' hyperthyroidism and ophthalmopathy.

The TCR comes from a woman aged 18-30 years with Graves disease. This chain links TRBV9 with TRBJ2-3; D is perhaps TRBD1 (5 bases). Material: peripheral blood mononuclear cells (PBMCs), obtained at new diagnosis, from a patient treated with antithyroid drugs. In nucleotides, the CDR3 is TGTGCCAGCAGCGTAGGTACAGGAAGCACAGATACGCAGTATTTT. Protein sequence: CASSVGTGSTDTQYF.